The 11 T cell receptor beta chains below were found in one sample sequenced in a study of cytomegalovirus exposure and HLA in healthy donors. It was with 60 Vbeta and 13 Jbeta primers that the PCR ran. Method: immunoSEQ multiplex PCR; TCRdb's copy keeps in-frame clones and lacks some. The sample contains approximately 64,000 clones, over 75% of which appear only once. Specimen: PBMCs. The source of these receptors is a male donor in good health and CMV-seropositive.

The V call is TRBV5-1, the J call TRBJ2-1; D call uncertain. Trimming took 2 bases from V and 6 from J, leaving 12 bases between them. The CDR3 contains 14 residues. CDR1 is SGHRS and CDR2 is YFSETQ in the germline V gene. The CDR3 DNA follows: TGCGCCAGCAGCTTTCCCGGGTCCACCAATGAGCAGTTCTTC. The encoded protein is CASSFPGSTNEQFF.

The chain recombines TRBV19 with TRBJ1-5; the D is unclear. The CDR3 is 16 amino acids. V was clipped by 5 bases and J by 1 base, with 15 bases between them. Germline V lookup: CDR1 LNHDA, CDR2 SQIVND (reference sequence). In DNA, the CDR3 is TGTGCCAGTAGTCCCGATGGTTGGAGCAGCAATCAGCCCCAGCATTTT. This translates into CASSPDGWSSNQPQHF.

The chain has TRBV10-3 and TRBJ2-5; 11 bases align to TRBD2. CDR1 and CDR2 (germline): ENHRY, SYGVKD. Unmatched junction bases numbered 8, after V lost 4 bases and J lost 4 bases. The CDR3 is 16 amino acids. CDR3 residues: CAISGSSGGVAETQYF. The CDR3 DNA sequence: TGTGCCATCAGTGGGAGTAGCGGGGGGGTGGCAGAGACCCAGTACTTC.

V gene TRBV29-1 combines with J gene TRBJ1-1; tentatively, D is TRBD1 (5 bases). The germline gives CDR1 SQVTM, CDR2 ANQGSEA. Trimming cost V 7 bases and J 2 bases, with 17 bases left between them. The CDR3 is 14 residues long. The CDR3 DNA reads as TGCAGCGGGGAGCGGGGGATTTCTAACACTGAAGCTTTCTTT. Amino acid sequence: CSGERGISNTEAFF.

J is TRBJ2-1 and V is TRBV25-1; 9 nucleotides match TRBD1. The CDR3 is 14 amino acids. Germline V gives CDR1 MGHDK, CDR2 SYGVNS. The V gene end was trimmed by 3 bases and the J gene end by 7 bases; junction bases not matched to a gene: 4. CDR3 DNA: TGTGCCAGCAGTGACCGGGACAGGGTGAATGAGCAGTTCTTC. Amino acid sequence: CASSDRDRVNEQFF.

The chain has TRBV7-8 and TRBJ1-2, with a possible D match to TRBD1 (5 bases). The CDR3 has 15 residues. Germline CDR1 reads SGHVS; CDR2 reads FQNEAQ. V gave up 2 bases and J gave up 3 bases, with 13 bases separating them. The CDR3 DNA reads as TGTGCCAGCAGCTTAAATCGGGGACTCGACTATGGCTACACCTTC. It yields the protein CASSLNRGLDYGYTF.

V usage is TRBV5-4 and J usage is TRBJ1-2; D possibly corresponds to TRBD1 (6 bases). The length of the CDR3 is 14 residues. Trimming pared 2 bases from V and 5 bases from J, leaving 13 bases between. The germline V gene encodes CDR1 SGHNT and CDR2 YYREEE (reference sequence). The CDR3 DNA reads TGTGCCAGCAGCTTACCAGGGGCGGAGTATGGCTACACCTTC. Its protein is CASSLPGAEYGYTF.

This clone was counted a single time. The chain uses TRBV30 and TRBJ2-7; 12 bases fit TRBD1. The CDR3 runs 15 residues. Germline loops: CDR1 GTSNPN, CDR2 SVGIG (reference sequence). After removal of 0 bases from V and 4 bases from J, the junction contained 4 bases not matched to a gene. The CDR3 spells CAWSVGTGGLYEQYF. CDR3 sequence (DNA): TGTGCCTGGAGTGTTGGGACAGGGGGCTTATACGAGCAGTACTTC.

This chain uses TRBV5-1 with TRBJ2-1; D might be TRBD2 (7 bases). Germline V lookup: CDR1 SGHRS, CDR2 YFSETQ. This CDR3 has 15 amino acids. V was cut by 5 bases and J by 2 bases, with 14 bases left in between. The CDR3 loop reads CASRGAGATYNEQFF. CDR3 in DNA: TGCGCCAGCAGGGGTGCGGGGGCAACCTACAATGAGCAGTTCTTC.

In regard to this clone: The final CDR3 position lacks the conserved phenylalanine or tryptophan, pointing to a likely read error. V usage is TRBV6-6 and J usage is TRBJ1-2, with D unclear. This CDR3 has 14 residues. The V gene's germline CDR1 is MNHNY and CDR2 SVGAGI (reference sequence). Trimming took 3 bases from V and 0 from J, leaving 8 bases between them. CDR3 loop: CASSYKAANYGYTL. The CDR3 nucleotides read TGTGCCAGCAGTTATAAAGCAGCTAACTATGGCTACACCCTC.

The sample holds one count of this clone. The chain recombines TRBV4-3 with TRBJ1-3; 7 bases are shared with TRBD1. The germline V gene encodes CDR1 LGHNA and CDR2 YSLEER. J was trimmed by 2 bases and V by 0 bases; bases with no gene match: 4. This CDR3 is 16 amino acids long. CDR3 in DNA: TGCGCCAGCAGCCAAGAGGACAGGTCTACTGGAAACACCATATATTTT. This sequence encodes CASSQEDRSTGNTIYF.